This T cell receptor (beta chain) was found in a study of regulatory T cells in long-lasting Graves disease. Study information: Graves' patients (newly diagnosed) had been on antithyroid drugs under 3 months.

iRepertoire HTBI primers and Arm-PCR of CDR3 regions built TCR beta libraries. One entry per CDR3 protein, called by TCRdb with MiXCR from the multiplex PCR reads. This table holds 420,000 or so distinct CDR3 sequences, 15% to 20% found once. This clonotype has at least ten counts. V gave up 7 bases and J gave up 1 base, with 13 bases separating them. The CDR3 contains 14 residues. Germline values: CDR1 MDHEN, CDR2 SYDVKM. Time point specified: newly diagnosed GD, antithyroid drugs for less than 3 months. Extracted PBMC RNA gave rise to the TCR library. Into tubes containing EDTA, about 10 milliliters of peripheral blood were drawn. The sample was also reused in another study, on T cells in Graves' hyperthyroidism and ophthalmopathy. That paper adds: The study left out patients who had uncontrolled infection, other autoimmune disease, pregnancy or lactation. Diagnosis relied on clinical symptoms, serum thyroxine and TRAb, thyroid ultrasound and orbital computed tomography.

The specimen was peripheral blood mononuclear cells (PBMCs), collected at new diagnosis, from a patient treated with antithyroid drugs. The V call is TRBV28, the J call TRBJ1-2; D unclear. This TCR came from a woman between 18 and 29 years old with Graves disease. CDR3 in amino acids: CASNGVQDNYGYTF. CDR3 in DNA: TGTGCCAGCAACGGGGTCCAGGATAACTATGGCTACACCTTC.